This T cell receptor beta chain was captured in a study of regulatory T cells in long-lasting Graves disease. The sample's time point: newly diagnosed GD, antithyroid drugs for less than 3 months. The TCR library used RNA extracted from PBMCs. General study findings and limits: Because few samples were included, accuracy may have been lower. Newly diagnosed patients had higher TCR diversity than persistent Graves' patients did.

About this clonotype: Its specificity is unknown.

To make TCR beta libraries, researchers used iRepertoire HTBI primers and Arm-PCR of CDR3 regions. One entry per CDR3 protein, called by TCRdb with MiXCR from the multiplex PCR reads. The sample includes approximately 250,000 distinct CDR3 sequences, approximately 20% of them seen just once. This CDR3 contains 17 residues. Germline CDR1 reads MDHEN; CDR2 reads SYDVKM. The junction had 8 bases not matched to a gene; V was cut back by 2 bases and J by 8 bases. The gene calls are TRBV28 and TRBJ2-1; 14 positions agree with TRBD2. This specimen consisted of peripheral blood mononuclear cells (PBMCs), obtained at new diagnosis, from a patient treated with antithyroid drugs. The clonotype was recovered from a female donor with Graves disease. CDR3 loop: CASSLGRLAGGTDEQFF. CDR3 coding DNA: TGTGCCAGCAGTTTAGGACGACTAGCGGGAGGGACCGATGAGCAGTTCTTC.